A single sample is the source of the 18 T cell receptor beta chains below, sequenced in a study of blood T cell repertoires in COVID-19. The repertoire was sequenced with immunoSEQ multiplex PCR; TCRdb's copy has only in-frame clones and lacks some. The sample has fewer than 150,000 clones; roughly 86% are singletons. Source material: peripheral blood. The receptors were gathered from a man aged 45-60 years with active or convalescent COVID-19.

This chain joins TRBV25-1 and TRBJ2-5, with 9 bases that match TRBD1. The junction had 12 bases not matched to a gene; V was cut back by 5 bases and J by 5 bases. The length of the CDR3 is 16 residues. Germline V CDR1 and CDR2: MGHDK, SYGVNS. The CDR3 region is CASSPMDRGRRETQYF. The CDR3 coding sequence is TGTGCCAGCAGTCCTATGGACAGGGGCCGCCGGGAGACCCAGTACTTC.

Here the CDR3 DNA reads TGTGCCAGCAGGCCTAAAAAGTCAACCTACGAGCAGTACTTC. Its translation: CASRPKKSTYEQYF. The chain has TRBV28 and TRBJ2-7; D not resolved. This CDR3 is 14 amino acids long. The ends were cut back, 6 bases at V and 2 bases at J, with 14 bases in the middle. Germline CDR1 and CDR2: MDHEN and SYDVKM.

The V gene is TRBV2, the J gene TRBJ1-3; 9 bases line up with TRBD1. J was trimmed by 2 bases and V by 8 bases; bases with no gene match: 1. In germline, CDR1 is SNHLY, CDR2 FYNNEI. The CDR3 is 13 amino acids. This chain's CDR3 is CASRDRAGNTIYF. The DNA for the CDR3 is TGTGCCAGCCGGGACAGGGCTGGAAACACCATATATTTT.

The CDR3 coding sequence is TGTGCCAGCTCACCCGTAGCGGGAGAGACCGTGGACCATACGCAGTATTTT. The encoded protein is CASSPVAGETVDHTQYF. The rearrangement links TRBV18 to TRBJ2-3, with 9 nucleotides matching TRBD2. This CDR3 spans 17 amino acids. The V and J ends lost 3 bases and 7 bases, in that order; junction bases with no gene match: 14. Germline CDR1 KGHSH, CDR2 LQKENI.

This chain links TRBV25-1 with TRBJ2-7, with D maybe TRBD2 (7 bases). CDR3 length: 16 amino acids. Germline-derived CDR1 and CDR2 are MGHDK and SYGVNS. The germline V and J ends were trimmed by 5 bases and 0 bases, with 17 bases remaining between them. The CDR3 region has the DNA TGTGCCAGCAGTCGTAAACAGGGAGGGAGCTCCTACGAGCAGTACTTC. Translation gives CASSRKQGGSSYEQYF.

V gene TRBV7-2 combines with J gene TRBJ2-7; 10 bases fit TRBD1. CDR1 is SGHTA and CDR2 is FQGNSA in the germline V gene. The CDR3 has 13 amino acids. The V and J ends lost 5 bases and 6 bases, in that order; junction bases with no gene match: 4. The CDR3 DNA sequence: TGTGCCAGCAGCCCAAGGGACAGGGGCGAGCAGTACTTC. This codes for CASSPRDRGEQYF.

In nucleotides, the CDR3 is TGTGCCAGCAGCTTGGTTGTATCCTACGAGCAGTACTTC. Protein sequence: CASSLVVSYEQYF. This sequence joins TRBV5-6 and TRBJ2-7, with no clear D. The CDR3 is 13 amino acids. Germline CDR1 reads SGHDT; CDR2 reads YYEEEE. Trimming left V 0 bases short and J 1 base short, with 5 bases between.

The chain links TRBV7-2 to TRBJ1-5; D unclear. This CDR3 has 13 residues. Germline V gives CDR1 SGHTA, CDR2 FQGNSA. V shed 5 bases and J shed 4 bases, with 9 bases lying between them. CDR3 nucleotide sequence: TGTGCCAGCAGCCCAGAGAGGAATCAGCCCCAGCATTTT. Its protein is CASSPERNQPQHF.

The chain employs TRBV6-5 and TRBJ2-1, with 7 positions matching TRBD1. Losses at the gene ends were 6 bases for V and 5 bases for J; bases not matched to a gene: 10. Per the germline V gene, CDR1 is MNHEY and CDR2 is SVGAGI. The CDR3 sequence is 15 residues long. The CDR3 reads CASSPQGLADNEQFF. CDR3 in DNA: TGTGCCAGCAGCCCACAGGGGTTGGCGGACAATGAGCAGTTCTTC.

This clone was detected only a few times. The V call is TRBV2, the J call TRBJ1-5; 7 nucleotides align to TRBD1. Germline loops: CDR1 SNHLY, CDR2 FYNNEI. Unmatched junction bases numbered 7, after V lost 6 bases and J lost 2 bases. The CDR3 consists of 15 residues. CDR3: CASSLRGSGNQPQHF. DNA for the CDR3: TGTGCCAGCAGCCTCAGGGGGTCGGGCAATCAGCCCCAGCATTTT.

The table lists this clone with a few counts. The rearrangement links TRBV3-1 (or the pseudogene TRBV3-2) to TRBJ1-5, with a tentative D call TRBD1 (5 bases). Trimming removed 1 base at V and 2 bases at J, with 18 bases between. Germline V gives CDR1 LGHDT, CDR2 YNNKEL (reference sequence). CDR3 length: 18 residues. The DNA for the CDR3 is TGTGCCAGCAGCCAAGGACCGGGACTTTCGAACCGCAATCAGCCCCAGCATTTT. It encodes CASSQGPGLSNRNQPQHF.

The genes are TRBV5-8 and TRBJ2-1, with 7 nucleotides matching TRBD1. The CDR3 length is 15 residues. Germline trimming cut 4 bases from V and 5 bases from J; bases unmatched to any gene: 9. Germline V lookup: CDR1 SGHTS, CDR2 YDEGEE. The CDR3 region has the DNA TGTGCCAGCAGCCTAGGACAGGTCGGAGACAATGAGCAGTTCTTC. Translated, it gives CASSLGQVGDNEQFF.

This clone was counted once. The chain couples TRBV4-1 to TRBJ2-4; D unresolved. In germline, CDR1 is MGHRA, CDR2 YSYEKL. V lost 2 bases to trimming and J lost 10 bases, with 15 bases between them. The length of the CDR3 is 14 residues. CDR3: CASSQSRSFGIQYF. Written as DNA, the CDR3 is TGCGCCAGCAGCCAATCCAGGTCCTTCGGAATTCAGTACTTC.

This chain links TRBV27 with TRBJ2-7; D uncertain. Trimming left V 2 bases short and J 8 bases short, with 4 bases between. Germline CDR1 reads MNHEY; CDR2 reads SMNVEV (reference sequence). The length of the CDR3 is 10 residues. The CDR3 DNA is TGTGCCAGCAGTTTAATCAAGCAGTACTTC. Amino acid sequence: CASSLIKQYF.

The chain couples TRBV19 to TRBJ2-3; 8 bases are shared with TRBD2. This CDR3 region has 17 residues. V dropped 0 bases and J dropped 4; count of bases not matched to a gene: 9. Germline-derived CDR1 and CDR2 are LNHDA and SQIVND (reference sequence). The CDR3 DNA follows: TGTGCCAGTAGTATAGATCAGGTAGCGGGAACCCCAGATACGCAGTATTTT. Its protein is CASSIDQVAGTPDTQYF.

This rearrangement joins TRBV6-5 to TRBJ1-1, with no clear D. The CDR3 contains 14 residues. The germline V and J ends were trimmed by 7 bases and 2 bases, with 14 bases remaining between them. CDR1 and CDR2 from the germline V gene are MNHEY and SVGAGI. CDR3 amino acids: CASNKKGGNTEAFF. The CDR3 coding sequence is TGTGCCAGCAACAAGAAAGGCGGAAACACTGAAGCTTTCTTT.

The chain is built from TRBV27 and TRBJ1-1; D unclear. V lost 2 bases and J 4 bases, leaving 8 bases between the germline ends. Germline CDR1 reads MNHEY; CDR2 reads SMNVEV (reference sequence). CDR3 length: 13 residues. DNA for the CDR3: TGTGCCAGCAGTTTAGCGGGAGCCACTGAAGCTTTCTTT. It codes for CASSLAGATEAFF.

V usage is TRBV16 and J usage is TRBJ2-7; maybe TRBD2 (6 bases). Germline V CDR1 and CDR2: KGHSY, FQNENV. The CDR3 totals 14 residues. Trimming stripped 4 bases from V and 6 bases from J, with 16 bases between. CDR3 protein: CASSLRGAPAEQYF. The CDR3, as DNA: TGTGCCAGCAGCCTGCGCGGGGCCCCCGCCGAGCAGTACTTC.